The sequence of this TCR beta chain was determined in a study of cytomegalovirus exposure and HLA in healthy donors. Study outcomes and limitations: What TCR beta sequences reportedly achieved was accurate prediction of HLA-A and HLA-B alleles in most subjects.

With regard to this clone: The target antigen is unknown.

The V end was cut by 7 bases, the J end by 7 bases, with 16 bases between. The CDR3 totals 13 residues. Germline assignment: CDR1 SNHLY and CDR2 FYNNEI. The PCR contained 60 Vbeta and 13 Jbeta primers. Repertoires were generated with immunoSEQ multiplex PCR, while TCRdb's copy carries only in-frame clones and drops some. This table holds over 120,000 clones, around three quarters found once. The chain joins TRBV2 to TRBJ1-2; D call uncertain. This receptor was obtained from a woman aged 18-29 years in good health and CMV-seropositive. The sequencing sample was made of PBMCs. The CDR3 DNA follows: TGTGCCAGCACGGGAGGAGAGGTCTCTGGCTACACCTTC. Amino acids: CASTGGEVSGYTF.